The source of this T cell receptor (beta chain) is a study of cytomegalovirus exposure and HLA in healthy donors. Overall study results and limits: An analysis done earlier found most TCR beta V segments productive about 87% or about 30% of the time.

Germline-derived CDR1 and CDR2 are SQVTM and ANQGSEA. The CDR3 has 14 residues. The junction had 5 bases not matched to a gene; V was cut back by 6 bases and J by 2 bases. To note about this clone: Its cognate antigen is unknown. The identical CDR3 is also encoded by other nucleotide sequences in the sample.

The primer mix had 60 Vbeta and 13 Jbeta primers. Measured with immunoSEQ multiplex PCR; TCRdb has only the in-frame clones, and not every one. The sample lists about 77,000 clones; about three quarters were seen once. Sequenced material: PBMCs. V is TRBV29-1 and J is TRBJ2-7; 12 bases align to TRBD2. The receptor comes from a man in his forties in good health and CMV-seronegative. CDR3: CSVDGLAGTYEQYF. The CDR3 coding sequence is TGCAGCGTCGACGGACTAGCGGGGACCTACGAGCAGTACTTC.